Listed below are T cell receptor beta chains from one sample, sequenced in a study of OX40 agonist ivuxolimab in advanced cancers. Here immunoSEQ multiplex PCR was the method, and the copy in TCRdb shows in-frame clones only, minus some. The sample consists of 67,000 or so clones, approximately 86% of them appearing once. The source material was CD4+ or CD8+ T cells sorted from blood, sampled in a trial of the OX40 agonist ivuxolimab. The receptors shown here come from an adult with an advanced solid tumor such as melanoma, head and neck, liver or kidney cancer. Each CDR3 is given with its conserved first and last residue. The order of the fields is CDR3 length, J gene, V gene, D gene, CDR3 protein. A D gene is named only where the DNA matches it firmly.

cdr3_length: 14
j_call: TRBJ2-7
v_call: TRBV11-3
d_call: TRBD2
cdr3_aa: CASTKGGRAYEQYF

cdr3_length: 15
j_call: TRBJ2-1
v_call: TRBV25-1
d_call: .
cdr3_aa: CASSPMGLDYNEQFF

cdr3_length: 14
j_call: TRBJ2-7
v_call: TRBV30
d_call: TRBD2
cdr3_aa: CAWSSRAGGYEQYF

cdr3_length: 14
j_call: TRBJ1-6
v_call: TRBV7-6
d_call: TRBD1
cdr3_aa: CASSLEQGGSPLHF

cdr3_length: 15
j_call: TRBJ1-1
v_call: TRBV10-3
d_call: TRBD1
cdr3_aa: CAISELQGASTEAFF

cdr3_length: 15
j_call: TRBJ2-3
v_call: TRBV5-1
d_call: TRBD2
cdr3_aa: CASSLATSGSDTQYF

cdr3_length: 14
j_call: TRBJ1-5
v_call: TRBV19
d_call: .
cdr3_aa: CASSPYTSSQPQHF

cdr3_length: 14
j_call: TRBJ2-7
v_call: TRBV28
d_call: .
cdr3_aa: CASRYRSSTYEQYF

cdr3_length: 13
j_call: .
v_call: TRBV9
d_call: .
cdr3_aa: CASSVEGGIEQYF

cdr3_length: 15
j_call: TRBJ2-6
v_call: TRBV25-1
d_call: .
cdr3_aa: CASSEYKSGANVLTF

cdr3_length: 19
j_call: TRBJ2-1
v_call: TRBV4-2
d_call: TRBD2
cdr3_aa: CASSLILAASSGAYNEQFF

cdr3_length: 16
j_call: TRBJ2-7
v_call: TRBV11-3
d_call: .
cdr3_aa: CASSSIGVSSNYEQYF

cdr3_length: 13
j_call: TRBJ1-1
v_call: TRBV29-1
d_call: .
cdr3_aa: CSASDSMNTEAFF

cdr3_length: 16
j_call: TRBJ2-7
v_call: TRBV7-2
d_call: TRBD2
cdr3_aa: CASSLVWTSGSYEQYF

cdr3_length: 15
j_call: TRBJ2-7
v_call: TRBV28
d_call: TRBD1
cdr3_aa: CASSLSGQDSYEQYF